The sequence of this T cell receptor (beta chain) was determined in a study of early T cells in non-severe SARS-CoV-2 infection. Study details: From unsorted whole blood, bulk RNA was sequenced, and the chains remained unpaired.

There are many counts of this clonotype. Individual cDNA molecules were tagged with unique molecular identifiers. TCRdb re-derived calls from the 5' RACE reads in MiXCR, one entry per CDR3 protein. Altogether some 81,000 distinct CDR3 sequences are present, more than 9% being singletons, with the ten largest covering 4.5% to 5%. The clonotype originates from an adult who was a healthcare worker with PCR-confirmed SARS-CoV-2 infection or an uninfected control (not recorded which). Material for sequencing was whole blood.

The CDR3: CASSQGTSGSDEQFF. CDR3 in DNA: TGTGCCAGCAGCCAAGGGACTAGCGGGTCGGATGAGCAGTTCTTC. The J gene is TRBJ2-1, the V gene TRBV7-9, with 12 nucleotides matching TRBD2. This CDR3 is built from 15 residues. Trimming at V came to 5 bases and at J to 8 bases, leaving 7 bases not matched to a gene. The germline CDR1 and CDR2 sequences are SEHNR and FQNEAQ (reference sequence).